These T cell receptor beta chains were read from a single sample in a study of blood T cell repertoires in COVID-19. Libraries were prepared by immunoSEQ multiplex PCR; TCRdb keeps only in-frame clonotypes and omits some of them. The data contain 60,000 or so clones, around 90% of them seen just once; the ten biggest clones take up about an eighth. Sequences were obtained from peripheral blood. Receptor source: a man aged 55 to 70 with active COVID-19. Both conserved end residues are part of each CDR3. Clone sizes are given selectively: once, few, many, or a class where the clone is expanded.

v_gene	abundance	j_gene	CDR3aa
TRBV5-4	.	TRBJ2-7	CASSLTGLAGGSLVYEQYF
TRBV5-4	few	TRBJ2-5	CASSLDPARPQETQYF
TRBV5-6	once	TRBJ2-4	CASSPGLAKNIQYF
TRBV4-1	.	TRBJ2-1	CASSQGGEYNEQFF
TRBV7-3	.	TRBJ2-5	CASSLLAGELRTQYF
TRBV6-2/TRBV6-3	.	TRBJ2-1	CASSSPGGGVNEQFF
TRBV27	.	TRBJ2-7	CASSPPWRGRSYEQYF
TRBV11-2	.	TRBJ2-7	CASRLYFPEGRNYEQYF
TRBV27	.	TRBJ2-5	CASSLRDNFGTQYF
TRBV27	.	TRBJ1-1	CASSRNGEVTEAFF
TRBV5-1	.	TRBJ2-3	CASSPGTSGGLSTDTQYF
TRBV9	.	TRBJ1-3	CASSVAGQIRSGNTIYF
TRBV5-5	.	TRBJ1-5	CASSLDRADGQPQHF
TRBV10-3	.	TRBJ2-7	CAISVIRASSYEQYF
TRBV10-3	.	TRBJ2-3	CAISVGQAPSTDTQYF
TRBV12-3/TRBV12-4	.	TRBJ2-2	CASSLGGTGELFF
TRBV7-6	.	TRBJ1-6	CASSLVGTGNSPLHF